This entry features one T cell receptor (beta chain) sequence. V was clipped by 3 bases and J by 5 bases; unmatched bases: 9. The CDR3 sequence is 15 residues long. The germline CDR1 and CDR2 sequences are SGHTA and FQGNSA. This entry is derived from a study of cytomegalovirus exposure and HLA in healthy donors. PCR primers comprised 60 Vbeta and 13 Jbeta primers. The table came from immunoSEQ multiplex PCR; TCRdb's copy has only in-frame clones and leaves some out. Of fewer than 200,000 clones listed, approximately 84% are singletons. The origin of this receptor is a woman aged 45-65 years in good health and CMV-seropositive. Sequencing was performed on PBMCs. The V and J genes are TRBV7-2 and TRBJ2-5; 7 nucleotides match TRBD2. DNA of the CDR3: TGTGCCAGCAGCTTTCCTACGGGGGGATCGGAGACCCAGTACTTC. Translated, it gives CASSFPTGGSETQYF.